This TCR beta chain was sequenced for a study of blood T cell repertoires in COVID-19. V lost 1 base and J 10 bases, leaving 9 bases between the germline ends. The germline V gene encodes CDR1 SGDLS and CDR2 YYNGEE. The CDR3 runs 12 residues. This clone was recorded once. Repertoires were generated with immunoSEQ multiplex PCR, while TCRdb's copy carries only in-frame clones and drops some. Of some 65,000 clones in the sample, 90% were seen once. The receptor's source is a man aged 45-65 years with COVID-19, enrolled during active disease. The chain links TRBV9 to TRBJ2-1, with D possibly matching TRBD1 (5 bases). The sample was peripheral blood. Here the CDR3 reads CASSVLWGEQFF. For the CDR3, the DNA is TGTGCCAGCAGCGTATTATGGGGCGAGCAGTTCTTC.